What follows is one T cell receptor beta chain and its context. Its specificity is unknown. Repertoires were generated with immunoSEQ multiplex PCR, while TCRdb's copy carries only in-frame clones and drops some. The repertoire holds about 350,000 clones, with less than 90% as singletons. Treatment meaning: some 19 received Ad26.COV2.S at low or high dose, single or two shots; several received placebo; per-sample allocation not given. Each sample was drawn 63 days after the first injection (of vaccine or placebo). This specimen comes from a study of Ad26.COV2.S vaccination and SARS-CoV-2 variants. Study as a whole: Once or twice, 56 days apart, Ad26.COV2.S was delivered intramuscularly.

Study-level points and caveats: Overall T cell responses may have been underestimated by the analyses of TCR breadth and depth. Across vaccine and placebo recipients, the breadth of non-spike TCRs was similar.

Trimming cost V 0 bases and J 4 bases, with 12 bases left between them. The length of the CDR3 is 15 residues. Germline assignment: CDR1 MNHEY and CDR2 SVGEGT. The starting material was peripheral blood, obtained in a trial of Ad26.COV2.S vaccine versus placebo. This chain joins TRBV6-2 or TRBV6-3 and TRBJ1-2; D is perhaps TRBD1 (5 bases). The clonotype originates from a person aged 18-60 years who received the Ad26.COV2.S COVID-19 vaccine or a placebo. CDR3 sequence: CASSYSRRGVYGYTF. The CDR3 bases are TGTGCCAGCAGTTACTCGAGGAGGGGTGTCTATGGCTACACCTTC.